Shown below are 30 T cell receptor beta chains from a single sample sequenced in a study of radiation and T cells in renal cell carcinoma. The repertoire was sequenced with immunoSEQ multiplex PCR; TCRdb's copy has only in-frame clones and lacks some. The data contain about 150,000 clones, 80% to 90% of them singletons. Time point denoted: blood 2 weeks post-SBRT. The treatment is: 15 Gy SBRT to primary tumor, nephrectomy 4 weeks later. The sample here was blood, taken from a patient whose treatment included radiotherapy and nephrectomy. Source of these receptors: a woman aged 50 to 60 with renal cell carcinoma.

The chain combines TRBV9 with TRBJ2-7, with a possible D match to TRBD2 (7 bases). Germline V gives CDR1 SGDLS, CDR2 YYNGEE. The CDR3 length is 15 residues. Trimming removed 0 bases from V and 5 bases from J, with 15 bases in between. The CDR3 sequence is CASSVGEGHFDEQYF. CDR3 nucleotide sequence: TGTGCCAGCAGCGTAGGGGAGGGACATTTCGACGAGCAGTACTTC.

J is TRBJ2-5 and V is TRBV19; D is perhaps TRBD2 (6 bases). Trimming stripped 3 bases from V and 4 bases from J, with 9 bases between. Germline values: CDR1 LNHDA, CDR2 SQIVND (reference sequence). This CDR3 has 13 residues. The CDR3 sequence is CASSIMGGETQYF. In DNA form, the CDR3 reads TGTGCCAGTAGTATCATGGGAGGAGAGACCCAGTACTTC.

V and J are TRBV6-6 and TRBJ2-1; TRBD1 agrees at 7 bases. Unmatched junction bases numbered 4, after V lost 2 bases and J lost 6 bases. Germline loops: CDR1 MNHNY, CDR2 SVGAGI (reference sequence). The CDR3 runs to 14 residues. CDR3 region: CASSYRGLSNEQFF. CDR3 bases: TGTGCCAGCAGTTACAGGGGGCTTAGCAATGAGCAGTTCTTC.

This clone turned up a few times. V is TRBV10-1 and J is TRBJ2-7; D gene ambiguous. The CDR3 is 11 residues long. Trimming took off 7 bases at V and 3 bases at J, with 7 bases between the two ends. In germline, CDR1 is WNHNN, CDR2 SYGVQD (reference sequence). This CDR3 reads CASIPGYEQYF. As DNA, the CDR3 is TGCGCCAGCATTCCCGGCTACGAGCAGTACTTC.

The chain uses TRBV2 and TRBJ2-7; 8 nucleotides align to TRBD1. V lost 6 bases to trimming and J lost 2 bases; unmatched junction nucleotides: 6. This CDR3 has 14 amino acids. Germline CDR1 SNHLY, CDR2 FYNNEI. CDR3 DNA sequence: TGTGCCAGCAGACCGGGACAGGCCACCTACGAGCAGTACTTC. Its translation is CASRPGQATYEQYF.

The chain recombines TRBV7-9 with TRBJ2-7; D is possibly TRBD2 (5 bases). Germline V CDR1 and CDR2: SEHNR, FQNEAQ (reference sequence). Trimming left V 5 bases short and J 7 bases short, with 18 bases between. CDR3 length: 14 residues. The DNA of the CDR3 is TGTGCCAGCAGCCCCGACGGACTGCTACAAGAGCAGTACTTC. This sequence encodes CASSPDGLLQEQYF.

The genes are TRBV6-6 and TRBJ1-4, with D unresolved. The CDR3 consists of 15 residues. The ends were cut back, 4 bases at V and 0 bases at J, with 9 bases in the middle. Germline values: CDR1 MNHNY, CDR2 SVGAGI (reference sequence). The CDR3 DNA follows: TGTGCCAGCAGTTCCCGCCCTGCAACTAATGAAAAACTGTTTTTT. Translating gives CASSSRPATNEKLFF.

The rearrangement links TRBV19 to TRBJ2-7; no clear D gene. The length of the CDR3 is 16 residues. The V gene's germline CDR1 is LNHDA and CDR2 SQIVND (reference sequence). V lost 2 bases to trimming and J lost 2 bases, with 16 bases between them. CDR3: CASSINLLGITYEQYF. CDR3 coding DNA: TGTGCCAGTAGTATAAACCTCTTAGGGATTACCTACGAGCAGTACTTC.

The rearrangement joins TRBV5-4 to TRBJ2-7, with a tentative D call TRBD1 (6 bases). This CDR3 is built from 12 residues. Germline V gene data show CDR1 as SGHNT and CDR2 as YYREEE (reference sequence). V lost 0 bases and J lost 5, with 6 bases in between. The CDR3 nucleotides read TGTGCCAGCAGCTTGGAGGGGGACGAGCAGTACTTC. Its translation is CASSLEGDEQYF.

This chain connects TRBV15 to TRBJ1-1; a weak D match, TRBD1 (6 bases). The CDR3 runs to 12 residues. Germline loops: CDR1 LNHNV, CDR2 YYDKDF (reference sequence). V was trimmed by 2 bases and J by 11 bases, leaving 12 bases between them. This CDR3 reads CATSRQGRGAFF. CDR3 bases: TGTGCCACCAGCAGACAGGGGAGGGGGGCTTTCTTT.

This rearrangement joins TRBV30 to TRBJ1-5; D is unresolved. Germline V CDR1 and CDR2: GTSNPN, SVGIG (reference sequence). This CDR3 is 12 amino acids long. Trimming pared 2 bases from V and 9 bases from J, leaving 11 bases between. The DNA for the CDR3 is TGTGCCTGGAGTTTCACGTCAGGGCCCCAGCATTTT. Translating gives CAWSFTSGPQHF.

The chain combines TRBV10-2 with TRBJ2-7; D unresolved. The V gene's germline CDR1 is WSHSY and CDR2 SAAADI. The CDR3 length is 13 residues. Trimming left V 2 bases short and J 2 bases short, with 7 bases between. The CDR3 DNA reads TGCGCCAGCAGTGAGGTTAATACCTACGAGCAGTACTTC. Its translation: CASSEVNTYEQYF.

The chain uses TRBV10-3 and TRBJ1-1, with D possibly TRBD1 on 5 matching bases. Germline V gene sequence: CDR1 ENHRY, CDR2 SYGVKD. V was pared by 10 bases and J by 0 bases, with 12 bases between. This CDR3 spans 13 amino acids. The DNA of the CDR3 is TGTGCCACCCAGACAGATTTGAACACTGAAGCTTTCTTT. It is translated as CATQTDLNTEAFF.

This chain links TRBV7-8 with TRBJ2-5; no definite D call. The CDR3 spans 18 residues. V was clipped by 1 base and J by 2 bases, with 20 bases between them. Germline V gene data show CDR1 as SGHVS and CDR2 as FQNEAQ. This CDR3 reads CASSLVLALGSIQETQYF. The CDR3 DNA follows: TGTGCCAGCAGCTTAGTCCTCGCGCTAGGGTCGATTCAAGAGACCCAGTACTTC. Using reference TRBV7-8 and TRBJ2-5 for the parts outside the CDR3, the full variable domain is GAGVSQSPRYKVAKRGQDVALRCDPISGHVSLFWYQQALGQGPEFLTYFQNEAQLDKSGLPSDRFFAERPEGSVSTLKIQRTQQEDSAVYLCASSLVLALGSIQETQYFGPGTRLLVL.

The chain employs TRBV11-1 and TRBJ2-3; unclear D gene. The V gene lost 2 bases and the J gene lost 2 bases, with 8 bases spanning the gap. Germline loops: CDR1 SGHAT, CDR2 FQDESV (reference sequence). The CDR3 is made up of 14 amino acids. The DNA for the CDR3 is TGTGCCAGCAGCTTAAATCCTTTCACAGATACGCAGTATTTT. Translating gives CASSLNPFTDTQYF.

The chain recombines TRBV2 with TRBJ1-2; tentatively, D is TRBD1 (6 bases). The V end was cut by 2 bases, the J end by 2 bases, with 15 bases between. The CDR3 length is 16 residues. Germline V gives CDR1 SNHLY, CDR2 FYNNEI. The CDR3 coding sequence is TGTGCCAGCAGTGAACCCTACTCCACAGGGAACTATGGCTACACCTTC. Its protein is CASSEPYSTGNYGYTF.

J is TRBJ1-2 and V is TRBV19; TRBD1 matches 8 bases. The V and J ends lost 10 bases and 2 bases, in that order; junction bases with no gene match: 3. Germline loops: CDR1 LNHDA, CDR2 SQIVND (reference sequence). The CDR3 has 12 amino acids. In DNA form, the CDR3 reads TGTGCCACCGGGGACAGGAACTATGGCTACACCTTC. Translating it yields CATGDRNYGYTF.

The CDR3 here is CAISVGTYGNTIYF. CDR3 DNA: TGTGCCATCAGTGTTGGGACGTACGGAAACACCATATATTTT. This rearrangement joins TRBV10-3 to TRBJ1-3; D perhaps matches TRBD1 (5 bases). The V gene's germline CDR1 is ENHRY and CDR2 SYGVKD. V was pared by 4 bases and J by 4 bases, with 11 bases between. CDR3 length: 14 amino acids.

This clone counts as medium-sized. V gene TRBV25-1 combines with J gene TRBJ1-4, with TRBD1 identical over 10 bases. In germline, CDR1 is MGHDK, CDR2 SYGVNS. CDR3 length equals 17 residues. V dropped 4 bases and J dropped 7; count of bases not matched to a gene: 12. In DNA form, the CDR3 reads TGTGCCAGCAGTGTCCCGGGACAGGGGATCGGAGGTGAAAAACTGTTTTTT. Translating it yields CASSVPGQGIGGEKLFF.

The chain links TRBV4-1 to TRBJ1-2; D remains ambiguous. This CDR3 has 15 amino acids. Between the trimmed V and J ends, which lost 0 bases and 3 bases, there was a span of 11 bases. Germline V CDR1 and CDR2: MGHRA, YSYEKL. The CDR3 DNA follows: TGCGCCAGCAGCCAAGATCTCGGGAGTTACTATGGCTACACCTTC. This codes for CASSQDLGSYYGYTF.

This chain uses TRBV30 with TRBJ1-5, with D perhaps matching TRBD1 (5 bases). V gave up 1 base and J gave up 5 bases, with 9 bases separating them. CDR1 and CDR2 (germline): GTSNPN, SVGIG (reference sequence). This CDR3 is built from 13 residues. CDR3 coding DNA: TGTGCCTGGAGTGCAGGGACGGATCAGCCCCAGCATTTT. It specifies CAWSAGTDQPQHF.

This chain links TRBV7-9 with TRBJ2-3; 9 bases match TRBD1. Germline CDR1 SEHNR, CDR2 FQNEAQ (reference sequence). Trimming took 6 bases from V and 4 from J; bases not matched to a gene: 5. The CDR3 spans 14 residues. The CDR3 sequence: CASRTDRGPDTQYF. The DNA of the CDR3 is TGTGCCAGCAGGACGGACAGGGGCCCAGATACGCAGTATTTT. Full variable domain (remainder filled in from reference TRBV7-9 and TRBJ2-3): DTGVSQNPRHKITKRGQNVTFRCDPISEHNRLYWYRQTLGQGPEFLTYFQNEAQLEKSRLLSDRFSAERPKGSFSTLEIQRTEQGDSAMYLCASRTDRGPDTQYFGPGTRLTVL.

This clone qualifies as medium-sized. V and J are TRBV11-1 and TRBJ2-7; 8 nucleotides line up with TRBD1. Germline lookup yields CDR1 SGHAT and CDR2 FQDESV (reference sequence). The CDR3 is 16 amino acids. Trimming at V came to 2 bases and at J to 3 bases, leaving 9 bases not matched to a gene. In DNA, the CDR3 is TGTGCCAGCAGCTTAATCGGGGCAGGGGGCCTCTACGAGCAGTACTTC. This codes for CASSLIGAGGLYEQYF.

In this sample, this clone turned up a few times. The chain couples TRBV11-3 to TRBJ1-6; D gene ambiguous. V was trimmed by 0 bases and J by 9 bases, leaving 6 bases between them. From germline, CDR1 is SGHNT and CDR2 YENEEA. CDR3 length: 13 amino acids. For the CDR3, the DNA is TGTGCCAGCAGCTTAGATGAGGCTTCACCCCTCCACTTT. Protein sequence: CASSLDEASPLHF.

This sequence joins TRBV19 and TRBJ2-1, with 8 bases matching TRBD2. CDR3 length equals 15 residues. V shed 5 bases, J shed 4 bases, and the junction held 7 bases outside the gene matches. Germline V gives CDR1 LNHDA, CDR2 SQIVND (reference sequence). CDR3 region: CASSRSGETYNEQFF. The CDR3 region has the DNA TGTGCCAGTAGTCGTAGCGGGGAAACTTACAATGAGCAGTTCTTC.

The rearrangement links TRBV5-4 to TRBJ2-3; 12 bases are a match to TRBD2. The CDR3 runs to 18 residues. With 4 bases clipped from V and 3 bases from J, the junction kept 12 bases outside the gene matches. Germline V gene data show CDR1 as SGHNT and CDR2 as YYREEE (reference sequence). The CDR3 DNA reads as TGTGCCAGCAGCCCTCTCCCCCTGACTAGCGGGGGAACAGATACGCAGTATTTT. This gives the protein CASSPLPLTSGGTDTQYF.

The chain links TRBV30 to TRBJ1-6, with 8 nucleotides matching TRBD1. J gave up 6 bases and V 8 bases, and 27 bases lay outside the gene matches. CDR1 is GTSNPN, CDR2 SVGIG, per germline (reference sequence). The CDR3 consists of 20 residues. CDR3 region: CALEFYGAGGIQGRNSPLHF. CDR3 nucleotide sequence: TGTGCCCTGGAATTCTACGGGGCAGGGGGCATCCAGGGTCGTAATTCACCCCTCCACTTT. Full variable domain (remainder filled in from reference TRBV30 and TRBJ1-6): SQTIHQWPATLVQPVGSPLSLECTVEGTSNPNLYWYRQAAGRGLQLLFYSVGIGQISSEVPQNLSASRPQDRQFILSSKKLLLSDSGFYLCALEFYGAGGIQGRNSPLHFGNGTRLTVT.

The CDR3 DNA is TGTGCCAGCACCGGCCGTTACAATGAGCAGTTCTTC. It is translated as CASTGRYNEQFF. The chain joins TRBV11-2 to TRBJ2-1; no definite D call. The CDR3 has 12 residues. Trimming shortened V by 7 bases and J by 4 bases, and 8 bases separated the two germline ends. Per germline, CDR1 SGHAT and CDR2 FQNNGV.

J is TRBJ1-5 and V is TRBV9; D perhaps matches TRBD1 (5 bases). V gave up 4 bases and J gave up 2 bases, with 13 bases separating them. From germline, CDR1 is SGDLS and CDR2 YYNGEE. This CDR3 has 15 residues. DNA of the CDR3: TGTGCCAGCAGCAAAGGGGAACTGGGCAATCAGCCCCAGCATTTT. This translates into CASSKGELGNQPQHF.

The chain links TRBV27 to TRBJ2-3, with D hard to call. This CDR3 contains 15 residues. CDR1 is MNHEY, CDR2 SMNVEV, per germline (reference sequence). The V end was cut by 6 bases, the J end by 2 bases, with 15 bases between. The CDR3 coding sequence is TGTGCCAGCAGATCCGTCCTCACACACACAGATACGCAGTATTTT. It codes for CASRSVLTHTDTQYF.